The entry that follows covers one T cell receptor (beta chain) sequence. The data are from a study of blood T cell repertoires in COVID-19. Whole-study context: From T cells, B-cell-depleted T cells, or PBMCs came the material, which was cDNA or gDNA.

Participant reports of clinical history set cohort assignment. Measured with immunoSEQ multiplex PCR; TCRdb has only the in-frame clones, and not every one. The sample yields over 300,000 clones, 88% seen once. Germline CDR1 reads MNHEY; CDR2 reads SMNVEV (reference sequence). This CDR3 contains 16 residues. J lost 7 bases, V lost 6 bases, and 14 bases had no gene match. The chain carries TRBV27 and TRBJ2-7; TRBD1 agrees at 11 bases. The sample consisted of PBMCs or T cells enriched from blood (not recorded which). The clonotype originates from a woman aged 25 to 39 with acute COVID-19. The CDR3 sequence is CASRGPLGQGVWEQYF. Here the CDR3 DNA reads TGTGCCAGCAGGGGTCCCCTGGGACAGGGGGTATGGGAGCAGTACTTC.